This T cell receptor (beta chain) was observed in a study of T cell responses to AZD1222 COVID-19 vaccine (dated by TCRdb to the early 2020s). Regarding the study in general: A total of 230 or so trial participants underwent TCR sequencing, of whom 207 received two doses of AZD1222 and about 25 received two doses of the MenACWY control vaccine. Enrollment into the trials was organized by age into subgroups of 18-55, 56-69 and 70-plus years, and those subgroups contained roughly 140, 27 and 60 TCR-sequenced participants, respectively. On the study overall, not on this receptor specifically: Conclusions about previously exposed vaccinees are limited, since just five or six AZD1222 recipients were seropositive for SARS-CoV-2 at baseline. Nearly half of unique spike-specific TCRs reportedly recognized epitopes outside regions mutated in the B.1.351 and B.1.1.7 variants. Vaccine-associated CD4 TCRs spanned the whole spike protein, with dominant responses in regions 160-218 and 743-854. After two AZD1222 doses, both the breadth and the depth of spike-specific TCRs were significantly higher than at day 0 and than in MenACWY recipients. No day 14 peak-response samples were available, so repertoires were characterized only after the peak T cell response. In the small 56-69-year group, the increase in depth fell short of significance, most likely because of low power. Participants were mostly white British, with more females than males. The authors suggested clonal diversity may have been underestimated.

This specimen's time point label, per the study, means: about 28 days (+/-7) after the second vaccine dose. AZD1222 recipients given second doses at about 4 weeks or at about 12 weeks were pooled, since spike-specific TCR depth and breadth were not found to differ between the two schedules. Vaccinee samples were obtained from the UK trials COV001 and COV002, which included a single-blind randomized controlled phase 2/3 trial of AZD1222 (ChAdOx1 nCoV-19) in healthy adults. For TCRbeta chain sequencing, PBMC samples from trial participants were taken at day 0 and at day 28 after the second dose. The CDR3 regions of human TCRbeta chains were analyzed by immunosequencing. In the source study's methods: TCRs in the repertoires were compared against a reference library of SARS-CoV-2-specific TCRs that had been generated with the MIRA antigen-specificity platform. Breadth was defined as the fraction of unique TCRs that were SARS-CoV-2-associated. Depth was defined as the fraction of total T cells that were SARS-CoV-2-associated. Using the MIRA data, every spike-specific TCR was mapped to the spike region that the TCR reacted to and assigned to either a CD4 or a CD8 class. Log10-transformed breadth and depth values were compared by one-way ANOVA with Sidak's multiple comparisons tests. TCRdb retrieved this table from immuneACCESS and kept in-frame rearrangements only. Not all clones are present; in checked studies, unresolved V genes account for under half, and no reason is known for the remainder. V and J calls and clone size come straight from that table; D and trimming were deduced from the DNA. The sample yields around 150,000 clones; more than 90% were counted once. The ten largest clonotypes hold approximately 3.3% of the sample.

Note on this clone: The clone's antigen remains unknown. No base quality information exists; no much larger clone differs at one position.

As encoded in the germline V gene (reference sequence), CDR1 is WNHNN while CDR2 is SYGVQD. Counted from cysteine to phenylalanine, this CDR3 has 15 amino acids. The entry retains the CDR3 DNA only, 45 bases that are in frame from base 1. Trimming takes 3 bases off V and 6 bases off J; junction bases not matched to a gene: 5. This material consisted of peripheral blood, taken 28 days after the second AZD1222 dose. Recombination connected TRBV10-1 to TRBJ2-1; TRBD2 fits 10 bases in the junction. The clonotype was recovered from an adult who received the AZD1222 COVID-19 vaccine. The bases are TGCGCCAGCAGTGATATAGCTAGCGGGGGCAATGAGCAGTTCTTC. This encodes CASSDIASGGNEQFF.